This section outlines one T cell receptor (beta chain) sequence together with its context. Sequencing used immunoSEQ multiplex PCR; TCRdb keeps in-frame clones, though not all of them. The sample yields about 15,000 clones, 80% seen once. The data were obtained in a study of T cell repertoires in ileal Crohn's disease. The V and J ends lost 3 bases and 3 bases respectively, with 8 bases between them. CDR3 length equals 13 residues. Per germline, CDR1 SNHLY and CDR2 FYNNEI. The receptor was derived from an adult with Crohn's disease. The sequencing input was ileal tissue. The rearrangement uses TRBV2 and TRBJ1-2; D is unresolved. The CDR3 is CASSEVEDYGYTF. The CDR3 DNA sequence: TGTGCCAGCAGTGAGGTGGAGGACTATGGCTACACCTTC.